A single sample gave rise to the 9 T cell receptor beta chains below, sequenced in a study of cytomegalovirus exposure and HLA in healthy donors. In the PCR, 60 Vbeta and 13 Jbeta primers were used. Data came from immunoSEQ multiplex PCR; TCRdb stores just in-frame clones and leaves some out. The sample gives over 250,000 clones, roughly 70% of which show up once; 2% to 2.5% is in the top ten. The sequencing input was PBMCs. The receptors derive from a female donor in good health and CMV-seronegative.

This clone was counted only a few times. V is TRBV6-1 and J is TRBJ2-7; a possible D gene is TRBD2 (5 bases). Germline lookup yields CDR1 MNHNS and CDR2 SASEGT. The V end was cut by 3 bases, the J end by 3 bases, with 12 bases between. The CDR3 runs 14 residues. This chain's CDR3 is CASSDGLGSYEQYF. DNA for the CDR3: TGTGCCAGCAGTGATGGACTGGGGAGCTACGAGCAGTACTTC.

The chain joins TRBV29-1 to TRBJ2-7, with D perhaps TRBD2 (6 bases). The germline V and J ends were trimmed by 1 base and 0 bases, with 10 bases remaining between them. The germline V gene encodes CDR1 SQVTM and CDR2 ANQGSEA. CDR3 length: 14 residues. DNA for the CDR3: TGCAGCGTTGAAGTAGGGACTTCCTCCTACGAGCAGTACTTC. It translates to CSVEVGTSSYEQYF.

The V gene is TRBV18, the J gene TRBJ2-7; weak D call: TRBD2 (5 bases). V gave up 1 base and J gave up 2 bases, with 12 bases separating them. CDR1 is KGHSH and CDR2 is LQKENI in the germline V gene. CDR3 size: 15 residues. This CDR3 is CASSPRDGIAYEQYF. In nucleotides, the CDR3 is TGTGCCAGCTCACCACGAGACGGGATAGCCTACGAGCAGTACTTC.

The chain is built from TRBV27 and TRBJ2-7; 7 bases line up with TRBD1. V was clipped by 6 bases and J by 2 bases; unmatched bases: 7. CDR3 length: 14 residues. The V gene's germline CDR1 is MNHEY and CDR2 SMNVEV (reference sequence). CDR3 DNA sequence: TGTGCCAGCAGACAAATTGGGACAGCCTACGAGCAGTACTTC. Its protein product is CASRQIGTAYEQYF.

V gene TRBV7-8 combines with J gene TRBJ1-2, with D uncertain. Germline V gene lookup returns CDR1 SGHVS and CDR2 FQNEAQ. CDR3 length: 12 residues. V lost 1 base to trimming and J lost 8 bases, with 8 bases between them. The CDR3 DNA reads as TGTGCCAGCAGCTTAGACTCGCTGGGCTACACCTTC. Translation gives CASSLDSLGYTF.

The genes are TRBV10-1 and TRBJ1-1; a weak D match, TRBD1 (6 bases). The length of the CDR3 is 13 residues. Trimming pared 0 bases from V and 11 bases from J, leaving 13 bases between. Looked up from germline, CDR1 is WNHNN and CDR2 is SYGVQD (reference sequence). For the CDR3, the DNA is TGCGCCAGCAGTGAGTCGGGGGCGCGAAATGCTTTCTTT. Translation gives CASSESGARNAFF.

This chain uses TRBV18 with TRBJ2-1; TRBD2 aligns across 10 bases. Germline loops: CDR1 KGHSH, CDR2 LQKENI. This CDR3 has 15 amino acids. After removal of 4 bases from V and 2 bases from J, the junction contained 2 bases not matched to a gene. This chain's CDR3 is CASSQAGGAYNEQFF. CDR3 bases: TGTGCCAGCTCACAAGCGGGAGGGGCCTACAATGAGCAGTTCTTC.

This chain connects TRBV13 to TRBJ2-1; a weak D match, TRBD2 (5 bases). Trimming took off 3 bases at V and 5 bases at J, with 5 bases between the two ends. This CDR3 has 12 residues. Germline CDR1 is PRHDT and CDR2 is FYEKMQ (reference sequence). CDR3 residues: CASSFGDNEQFF. The CDR3 coding sequence is TGTGCCAGCAGCTTCGGGGACAATGAGCAGTTCTTC.

The CDR3 loop is CASSVVATSYEQYF. CDR3 DNA: TGTGCCAGCAGCGTAGTGGCCACCTCCTACGAGCAGTACTTC. This chain uses TRBV9 with TRBJ2-7; D remains ambiguous. CDR1 is SGDLS and CDR2 is YYNGEE in the germline V gene. The CDR3 is made up of 14 amino acids. Trimming pared 0 bases from V and 0 bases from J, leaving 7 bases between.